This paragraph reports one T cell receptor (beta chain). TCRdb's copy holds only in-frame clones and misses some; the assay was immunoSEQ multiplex PCR. The data contain roughly 100,000 clones, about four fifths of them singletons. This entry belongs to a study of blood T cell repertoires in COVID-19. Study details: Acute and convalescent COVID-19 specimens originated in the United States, Italy and Spain.

V was clipped by 8 bases and J by 2 bases; unmatched bases: 9. The CDR3 is made up of 18 amino acids. Germline V gives CDR1 SGHVS, CDR2 FQNEAQ. The sample taken for sequencing was peripheral blood. The rearrangement joins TRBV7-8 to TRBJ2-6; TRBD2 aligns across 13 bases. The source is a woman of 80 years or more with active or convalescent COVID-19. The CDR3 loop reads CASPGPGLAGTGANVLTF. CDR3 sequence (DNA): TGTGCCAGCCCAGGTCCGGGACTAGCGGGAACTGGGGCCAACGTCCTGACTTTC.